The clone carrying this T cell receptor beta chain was seen only a few times. Its antigen is not identified. TCRdb redid the calling of the 5' RACE reads with MiXCR, one entry per CDR3 protein. The sample comprises a few hundred thousand distinct CDR3 sequences, 5.2% of which are singletons, and roughly 3.3% rests with the top ten. The data derive from a study of T cells after yellow fever vaccination. Regarding the study as a whole: FACS-sorted repertoires could contain abundant clonotypes contaminating from the bulk population.

This sequence originates from a man aged 18 to 29 who received the YFV17D yellow fever vaccine. The input for sequencing was CD4+ T cells sorted from PBMCs, taken on the day of the yellow fever booster vaccination.

The CDR3 loop is CASSYWSGGARETQYF. CDR3 nucleotides: TGTGCCAGCAGTTACTGGAGCGGGGGGGCACGAGAGACCCAGTACTTC. V gene TRBV6-5 combines with J gene TRBJ2-5; 10 bases are a match to TRBD2. Germline-derived CDR1 and CDR2 are MNHEY and SVGAGI. Germline trimming cut 1 base from V and 4 bases from J; bases unmatched to any gene: 6. The length of the CDR3 is 16 residues.